The 23 T cell receptor beta chains below all came from one sample that was sequenced in a study of blood T cell repertoires in COVID-19. Data came from immunoSEQ multiplex PCR; TCRdb stores just in-frame clones and leaves some out. The data show 140,000 or so clones, about four fifths seen once. The specimen sequenced was peripheral blood. Source of these receptors: a man in his 70s who had recovered from COVID-19.

The V and J genes are TRBV6-6 and TRBJ2-7, with TRBD2 as a possible D gene (5 bases). Germline CDR1 reads MNHNY; CDR2 reads SVGAGI (reference sequence). Trimming stripped 0 bases from V and 0 bases from J, with 6 bases between. This CDR3 comprises 14 residues. CDR3: CASSYSAGSYEQYF. The CDR3 DNA reads TGTGCCAGCAGTTACTCGGCGGGCTCCTACGAGCAGTACTTC.

This chain uses TRBV5-1 with TRBJ2-7; 8 nucleotides align to TRBD2. The CDR3 sequence is 16 residues long. With 0 bases clipped from V and 0 bases from J, the junction kept 5 bases outside the gene matches. Germline V gives CDR1 SGHRS, CDR2 YFSETQ. In DNA form, the CDR3 reads TGCGCCAGCAGCTTGGTCCCAGCGGGGGCCTCCTACGAGCAGTACTTC. Translation: CASSLVPAGASYEQYF.

The J gene is TRBJ1-1, the V gene TRBV21-1; TRBD1, the D gene given by the table, was not confirmed from the DNA. TRBV21-1 is labeled a pseudogene. The CDR3 has 12 residues. The CDR3 here is CASPQVLTEAFF. DNA of the CDR3: TGTGCCAGCCCACAGGTTCTCACTGAAGCTTTCTTT.

The V gene is TRBV7-8, the J gene TRBJ2-1; 11 bases align to TRBD2. In germline, CDR1 is SGHVS, CDR2 FQNEAQ. CDR3 length: 16 amino acids. The junction had 15 bases not matched to a gene; V was cut back by 5 bases and J by 12 bases. The DNA for the CDR3 is TGTGCCAGCAGCCCGGGGGTAGCGGGAGGGCTCTCAGTGCAGTTCTTC. It is translated as CASSPGVAGGLSVQFF. Full variable domain (rest looked up from reference TRBV7-8 and TRBJ2-1): GAGVSQSPRYKVAKRGQDVALRCDPISGHVSLFWYQQALGQGPEFLTYFQNEAQLDKSGLPSDRFFAERPEGSVSTLKIQRTQQEDSAVYLCASSPGVAGGLSVQFFGPGTRLTVL.

V gene TRBV4-3 combines with J gene TRBJ1-5; TRBD1 matches at 9 bases. This CDR3 contains 16 residues. The V gene end was trimmed by 1 base and the J gene end by 2 bases; junction bases not matched to a gene: 3. Germline CDR1 LGHNA, CDR2 YSLEER. This CDR3 is CASSQGGQGRNQPQHF. The CDR3 region has the DNA TGCGCCAGCAGCCAAGGGGGACAGGGCCGCAATCAGCCCCAGCATTTT.

The gene calls are TRBV30 and TRBJ1-2; no reliable D call. V was cut by 1 base and J by 3 bases, with 12 bases left in between. CDR1 and CDR2 (germline): GTSNPN, SVGIG (reference sequence). CDR3 size: 14 residues. CDR3 amino acids: CAWSGLTRDYGYTF. CDR3 sequence (DNA): TGTGCCTGGAGTGGCCTTACGAGGGACTATGGCTACACCTTC.

The CDR3 protein is CASSRQGGTEAFF. CDR3 DNA: TGTGCCAGCAGCAGACAGGGAGGCACTGAAGCTTTCTTT. The chain carries TRBV7-6 and TRBJ1-1, with 7 nucleotides matching TRBD1. V was pared by 5 bases and J by 4 bases, with 4 bases of the junction left unmatched. Germline values: CDR1 SGHVS, CDR2 FNYEAQ. The CDR3 length is 13 residues.

V usage is TRBV2 and J usage is TRBJ1-1; D call uncertain. The V end lost 5 bases, the J end lost 4 bases, and 8 bases lay between the germline ends. The V gene's germline CDR1 is SNHLY and CDR2 FYNNEI. CDR3 length equals 12 residues. For the CDR3, the DNA is TGTGCCAGCAGTCGGTCGCTCACTGAAGCTTTCTTT. It specifies CASSRSLTEAFF. The whole variable domain, remainder taken from reference TRBV2 and TRBJ1-1, is EPEVTQTPSHQVTQMGQEVILRCVPISNHLYFYWYRQILGQKVEFLVSFYNNEISEKSEIFDDQFSVERPDGSNFTLKIRSTKLEDSAMYFCASSRSLTEAFFGQGTRLTVV.

This clone came up once. The chain links TRBV3-1 (or the pseudogene TRBV3-2) to TRBJ2-3, with 11 bases that match TRBD1. The CDR3 totals 16 residues. CDR1 and CDR2 from the germline V gene are LGHDT and YNNKEL (reference sequence). V was clipped by 4 bases and J by 3 bases; unmatched bases: 6. The CDR3 bases are TGTGCCAGCAGCCCCGTGGGGACAGGGGGTACAGATACGCAGTATTTT. Its protein is CASSPVGTGGTDTQYF.

This rearrangement joins TRBV27 to TRBJ2-1; 12 bases are shared with TRBD2. The junction had 19 bases not matched to a gene; V was cut back by 7 bases and J by 9 bases. CDR3 size: 18 residues. CDR1 is MNHEY, CDR2 SMNVEV, per germline (reference sequence). This CDR3 is CASISIGLAGIYRGEQFF. As DNA, the CDR3 is TGTGCCAGCATCTCGATCGGACTAGCGGGAATCTATAGGGGTGAGCAGTTCTTC.

The V and J genes are TRBV7-2 and TRBJ2-5, with TRBD2 matching over 13 bases. Germline V CDR1 and CDR2: SGHTA, FQGNSA. The CDR3 totals 17 residues. Trimming took 4 bases from V and 5 from J; bases not matched to a gene: 10. Here the CDR3 DNA reads TGTGCCAGCAGCTCCGGGACTAGCGGGATTCGTACCGAGACCCAGTACTTC. Translation gives CASSSGTSGIRTETQYF.

The V gene is TRBV7-2, the J gene TRBJ2-5, with 7 bases lining up with TRBD1. Germline V lookup: CDR1 SGHTA, CDR2 FQGNSA. The CDR3 sequence is 13 residues long. V shed 4 bases and J 5 bases; nucleotides not matched to a gene: 4. As DNA, the CDR3 is TGTGCCAGCAGCTACAGGGGCGACGAGACCCAGTACTTC. Its protein is CASSYRGDETQYF.

The rearrangement uses TRBV19 and TRBJ2-5, with D perhaps TRBD2 (5 bases). V dropped 1 base and J dropped 0 bases, with 6 bases sitting between them. The germline CDR1 and CDR2 sequences are LNHDA and SQIVND (reference sequence). This CDR3 spans 14 amino acids. CDR3 nucleotide sequence: TGTGCCAGTAGTATAGGAGGGAACCAAGAGACCCAGTACTTC. Translated: CASSIGGNQETQYF.

V and J are TRBV21-1 and TRBJ2-1; TRBD2, the D gene given by the table, was not confirmed from the DNA. TRBV21-1 is a pseudogene locus. This CDR3 region has 15 residues. CDR3 DNA: TGTGCCAGCAGCATATGGCCTAGCGTACACAATGAGCAGTTCTTC. Protein: CASSIWPSVHNEQFF.

This clone was recorded many times. V is TRBV7-7 and J is TRBJ2-1; 7 bases are a match to TRBD2. From germline, CDR1 is SSHAT and CDR2 FNYEAQ (reference sequence). The CDR3 loop spans 15 amino acids. The V segment lost 1 base and the J segment 5 bases; nucleotides outside the gene matches: 5. Here the CDR3 DNA reads TGTGCCAGCAGCTTAGGGGAGGGCGGGCACAATGAGCAGTTCTTC. Protein sequence: CASSLGEGGHNEQFF.

The chain combines TRBV9 with TRBJ2-1; possibly TRBD1 for D (6 bases). From germline, CDR1 is SGDLS and CDR2 YYNGEE. Trimming cost V 2 bases and J 4 bases, with 13 bases left between them. This CDR3 region has 15 residues. For the CDR3, the DNA is TGTGCCAGCAGCGTGGGGGACACTCCATACAATGAGCAGTTCTTC. Protein: CASSVGDTPYNEQFF.

Only one count was recorded for this clone. The J gene is TRBJ2-7, the V gene TRBV5-6; 13 bases map to TRBD2. J was trimmed by 3 bases and V by 0 bases; bases with no gene match: 12. Germline CDR1 is SGHDT and CDR2 is YYEEEE. The CDR3 has 19 residues. The chain's CDR3 is CASSLVGLAGPSGSYEQYF. The CDR3, as DNA: TGTGCCAGCAGCTTGGTGGGACTAGCGGGGCCCTCGGGTAGCTACGAGCAGTACTTC. Full variable domain (missing parts from reference TRBV5-6 and TRBJ2-7): DAGVTQSPTHLIKTRGQQVTLRCSPKSGHDTVSWYQQALGQGPQFIFQYYEEEERQRGNFPDRFSGHQFPNYSSELNVNALLLGDSALYLCASSLVGLAGPSGSYEQYFGPGTRLTVT.

The rearrangement links TRBV27 to TRBJ2-1, with D possibly being TRBD2 (6 bases). Germline V CDR1 and CDR2: MNHEY, SMNVEV (reference sequence). The CDR3 loop spans 15 amino acids. Trimming removed 3 bases from V and 5 bases from J, with 14 bases in between. The CDR3 sequence: CASSFSGGYNNEQFF. CDR3 nucleotides: TGTGCCAGCAGTTTTAGCGGAGGCTACAACAATGAGCAGTTCTTC.

This chain joins TRBV18 and TRBJ1-1; 7 positions match TRBD1. V gave up 6 bases and J gave up 0 bases; unmatched junction bases: 4. The CDR3 runs 14 residues. Germline CDR1 is KGHSH and CDR2 is LQKENI. CDR3 region: CASSSGGVNTEAFF. CDR3 in DNA: TGTGCCAGCTCCTCAGGGGGAGTGAACACTGAAGCTTTCTTT.

The rearrangement links TRBV9 to TRBJ2-4; 10 nucleotides align to TRBD1. Trimming cost V 2 bases and J 5 bases; bases outside gene matches: 4. The CDR3 has 15 amino acids. Germline V CDR1 and CDR2: SGDLS, YYNGEE. The CDR3 nucleotides read TGTGCCAGCAGCGTGACCGGGACAGGGGAAAACATTCAGTACTTC. Protein product: CASSVTGTGENIQYF.

This chain connects TRBV6-6 to TRBJ2-7; 10 bases map to TRBD1. Per germline, CDR1 MNHNY and CDR2 SVGAGI (reference sequence). V lost 0 bases and J lost 5; bases outside the gene matches: 7. This CDR3 is 16 amino acids long. CDR3 sequence reads: CASSYSWDRGSHEQYF. The CDR3 bases are TGTGCCAGCAGTTACTCCTGGGACAGGGGATCCCACGAGCAGTACTTC.

The chain couples TRBV5-8 to TRBJ2-1; 9 bases agree with TRBD1. Germline V gene sequence: CDR1 SGHTS, CDR2 YDEGEE. The ends lost 5 bases at V and 7 bases at J; junction bases unmatched: 7. The CDR3 totals 14 residues. CDR3 region: CASRRGTGSNEQFF. Written as DNA, the CDR3 is TGTGCCAGCAGACGCGGGACAGGGAGTAATGAGCAGTTCTTC.

V gene TRBV3-1 (or the pseudogene TRBV3-2) combines with J gene TRBJ2-5, with D perhaps TRBD2 (7 bases). V was clipped by 4 bases and J by 0 bases, with 30 bases between them. The germline V gene encodes CDR1 LGHDT and CDR2 YNNKEL (reference sequence). The CDR3 extends over 21 amino acids. Here the CDR3 DNA reads TGTGCCAGCAGCCCACTTCAAAGAGGGACGTGGGGGAGGGGGTACCAAGAGACCCAGTACTTC. Encoded protein: CASSPLQRGTWGRGYQETQYF.